What follows describes a single T cell receptor beta chain. This entry is derived from a study of tissue T cells after allogeneic stem cell transplantation. Data came from immunoSEQ multiplex PCR; TCRdb stores just in-frame clones and leaves some out. The data contain some 1,800 clones, 76% of them seen just once; the ten biggest clones take up 7% to 9.5%. This clonotype originated in a male patient between 35 and 75 years old with steroid-refractory graft-versus-host disease after an allogeneic stem cell transplant. Some of the T cells might come from the graft donor. The specimen comprised colon tissue, sampled at autopsy.

CDR3 sequence: CAISELPGLSTDTQYF. CDR3 DNA sequence: TGTGCCATCAGTGAGTTACCAGGGCTTAGCACAGATACGCAGTATTTT. The J gene is TRBJ2-3, the V gene TRBV10-3; maybe TRBD1 (5 bases). The CDR3 covers 16 residues. From germline, CDR1 is ENHRY and CDR2 SYGVKD. V was trimmed by 1 base and J by 0 bases, leaving 11 bases between them.